This TCR beta chain was profiled in a study of early T cells in non-severe SARS-CoV-2 infection. This clonotype turned up a few times. The antigen is undetermined. Attached unique molecular identifiers marked individual cDNA molecules. TCRdb reprocessed the 5' RACE reads via MiXCR and lists one record per CDR3 protein. Among roughly 55,000 distinct CDR3 sequences listed, approximately 6.2% were seen once. Regarding the study as a whole: VDJdb matching, biased toward anti-spike CD8 responses, missed private and CD4 specificities.

The CDR3 sequence is 13 residues long. Deletions cut 2 bases from V and 3 bases from J, with 7 bases between. The V gene's germline CDR1 is SEHNR and CDR2 FQNEAQ (reference sequence). The rearrangement uses TRBV7-9 and TRBJ1-2; no clear D. Sequenced: whole blood. The receptor was isolated from an adult who was a healthcare worker with PCR-confirmed SARS-CoV-2 infection or an uninfected control (not recorded which). The CDR3 is CASSLSGYYGYTF. CDR3 bases: TGTGCCAGCAGCTTATCAGGATACTATGGCTACACCTTC.